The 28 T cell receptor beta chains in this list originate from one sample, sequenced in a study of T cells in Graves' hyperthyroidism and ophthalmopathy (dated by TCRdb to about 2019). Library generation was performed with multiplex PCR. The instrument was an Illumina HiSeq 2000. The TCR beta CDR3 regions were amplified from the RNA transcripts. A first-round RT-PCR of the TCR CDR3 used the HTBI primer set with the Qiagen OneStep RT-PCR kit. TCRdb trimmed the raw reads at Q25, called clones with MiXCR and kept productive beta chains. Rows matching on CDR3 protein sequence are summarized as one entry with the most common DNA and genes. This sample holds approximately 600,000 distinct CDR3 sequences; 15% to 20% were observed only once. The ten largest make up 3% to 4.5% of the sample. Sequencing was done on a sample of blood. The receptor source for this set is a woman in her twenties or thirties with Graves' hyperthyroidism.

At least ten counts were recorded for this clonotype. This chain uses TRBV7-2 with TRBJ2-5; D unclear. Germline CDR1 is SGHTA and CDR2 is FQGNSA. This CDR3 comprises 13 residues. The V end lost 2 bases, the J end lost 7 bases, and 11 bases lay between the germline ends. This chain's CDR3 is CASSLPEIGTQYF. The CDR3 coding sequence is TGTGCCAGCAGCTTACCGGAGATCGGGACCCAGTACTTC.

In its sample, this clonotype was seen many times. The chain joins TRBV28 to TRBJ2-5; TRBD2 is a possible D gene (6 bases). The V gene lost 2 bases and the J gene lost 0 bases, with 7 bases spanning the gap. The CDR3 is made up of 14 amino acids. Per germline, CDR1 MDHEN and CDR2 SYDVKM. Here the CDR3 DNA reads TGTGCCAGCAGTTTAAGGGACTACCAAGAGACCCAGTACTTC. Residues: CASSLRDYQETQYF.

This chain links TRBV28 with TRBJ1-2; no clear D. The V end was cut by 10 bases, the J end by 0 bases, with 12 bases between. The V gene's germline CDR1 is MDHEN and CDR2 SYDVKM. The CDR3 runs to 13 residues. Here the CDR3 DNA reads TGTGCCACCGAGAAGGTGACTAACTATGGCTACACCTTC. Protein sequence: CATEKVTNYGYTF.

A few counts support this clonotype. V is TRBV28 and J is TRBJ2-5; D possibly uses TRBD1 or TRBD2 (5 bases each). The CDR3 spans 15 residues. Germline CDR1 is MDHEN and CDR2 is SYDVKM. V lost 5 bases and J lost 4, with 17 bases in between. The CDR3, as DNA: TGTGCCAGCAGTGACGTGGTGATGGGACGAGAGACCCAGTACTTC. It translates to CASSDVVMGRETQYF.

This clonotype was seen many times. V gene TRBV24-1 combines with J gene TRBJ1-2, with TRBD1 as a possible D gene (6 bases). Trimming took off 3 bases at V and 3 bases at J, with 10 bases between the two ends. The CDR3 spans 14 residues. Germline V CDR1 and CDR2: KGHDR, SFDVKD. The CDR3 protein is CATSDLRTDYGYTF. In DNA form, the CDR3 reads TGTGCCACCAGTGATCTTCGGACAGACTATGGCTACACCTTC.

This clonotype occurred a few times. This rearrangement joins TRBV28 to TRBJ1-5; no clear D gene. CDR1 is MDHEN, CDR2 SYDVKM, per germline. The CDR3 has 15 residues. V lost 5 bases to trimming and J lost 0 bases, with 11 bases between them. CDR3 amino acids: CASSQPKGSNQPQHF. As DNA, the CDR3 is TGTGCCAGCAGTCAACCGAAGGGTAGCAATCAGCCCCAGCATTTT.

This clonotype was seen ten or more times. CDR3 nucleotide sequence: TGCGCCAGCAGCTTGTATTGGCAGCAAGAGACCCAGTACTTC. Translation gives CASSLYWQQETQYF. The chain couples TRBV5-1 to TRBJ2-5; D not resolved. There are 14 residues in the CDR3. Per germline, CDR1 SGHRS and CDR2 YFSETQ. V was cut by 1 base and J by 2 bases, with 9 bases left in between.

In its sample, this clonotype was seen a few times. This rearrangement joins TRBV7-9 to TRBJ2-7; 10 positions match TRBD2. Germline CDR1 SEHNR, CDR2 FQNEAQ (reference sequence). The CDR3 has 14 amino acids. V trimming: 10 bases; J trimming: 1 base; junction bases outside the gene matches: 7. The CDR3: CATSELAGSYEQYF. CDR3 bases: TGTGCCACATCTGAACTAGCGGGGTCCTACGAGCAGTACTTC. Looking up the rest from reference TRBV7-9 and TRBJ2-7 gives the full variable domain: DTGVSQNPRHKITKRGQNVTFRCDPISEHNRLYWYRQTLGQGPEFLTYFQNEAQLEKSRLLSDRFSAERPKGSFSTLEIQRTEQGDSAMYLCATSELAGSYEQYFGPGTRLTVT.

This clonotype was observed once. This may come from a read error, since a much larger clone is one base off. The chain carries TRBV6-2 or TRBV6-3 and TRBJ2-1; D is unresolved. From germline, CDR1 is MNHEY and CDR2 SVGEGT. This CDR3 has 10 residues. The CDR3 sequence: CAKRNNKQFF. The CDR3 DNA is TGTGCCAAACGGAACAATAAGCAGTTCTTC.

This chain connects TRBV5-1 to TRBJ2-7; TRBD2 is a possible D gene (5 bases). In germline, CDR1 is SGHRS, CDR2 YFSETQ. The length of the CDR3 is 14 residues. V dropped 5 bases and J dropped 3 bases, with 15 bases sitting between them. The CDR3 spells CASRVGSQSYEQYF. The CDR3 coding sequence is TGCGCCAGCAGGGTAGGGAGTCAAAGCTACGAGCAGTACTTC.

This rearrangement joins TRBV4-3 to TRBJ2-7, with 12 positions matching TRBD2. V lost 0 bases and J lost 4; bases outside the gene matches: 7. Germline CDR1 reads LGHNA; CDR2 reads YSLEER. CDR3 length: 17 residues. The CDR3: CASSQDSSGLAGYEQYF. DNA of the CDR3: TGCGCCAGCAGCCAAGATTCGTCCGGACTAGCGGGGTACGAGCAGTACTTC.

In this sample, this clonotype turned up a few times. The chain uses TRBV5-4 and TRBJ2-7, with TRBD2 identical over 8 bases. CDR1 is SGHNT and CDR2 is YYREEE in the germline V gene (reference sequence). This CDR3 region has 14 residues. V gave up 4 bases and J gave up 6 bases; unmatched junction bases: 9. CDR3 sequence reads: CASSRENGRAEQYF. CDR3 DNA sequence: TGTGCCAGCAGCCGGGAGAACGGGAGGGCCGAGCAGTACTTC.

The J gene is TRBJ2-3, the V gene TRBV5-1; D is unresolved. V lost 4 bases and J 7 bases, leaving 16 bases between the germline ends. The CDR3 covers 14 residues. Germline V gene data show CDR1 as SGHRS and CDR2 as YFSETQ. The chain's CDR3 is CASSPGSEVYTQYF. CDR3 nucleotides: TGCGCCAGCAGCCCGGGCTCGGAAGTGTATACGCAGTATTTT. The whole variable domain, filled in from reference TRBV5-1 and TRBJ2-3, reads KAGVTQTPRYLIKTRGQQVTLSCSPISGHRSVSWYQQTPGQGLQFLFEYFSETQRNKGNFPGRFSGRQFSNSRSEMNVSTLELGDSALYLCASSPGSEVYTQYFGPGTRLTVL.

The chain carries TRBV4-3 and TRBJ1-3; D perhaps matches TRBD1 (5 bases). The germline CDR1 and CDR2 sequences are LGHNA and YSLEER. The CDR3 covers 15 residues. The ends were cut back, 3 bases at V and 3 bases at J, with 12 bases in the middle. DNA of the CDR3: TGCGCCAGCAGCCAGGCCCGGACAAGTGGAAACACCATATATTTT. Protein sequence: CASSQARTSGNTIYF.

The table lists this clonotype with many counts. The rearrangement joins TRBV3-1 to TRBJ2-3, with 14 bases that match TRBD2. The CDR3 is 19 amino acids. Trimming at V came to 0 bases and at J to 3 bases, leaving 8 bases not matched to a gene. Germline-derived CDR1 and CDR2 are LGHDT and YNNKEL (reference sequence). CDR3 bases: TGTGCCAGCAGCCAAGATGGACTAGCGGGGGGAGCACAAACAGATACGCAGTATTTT. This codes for CASSQDGLAGGAQTDTQYF.

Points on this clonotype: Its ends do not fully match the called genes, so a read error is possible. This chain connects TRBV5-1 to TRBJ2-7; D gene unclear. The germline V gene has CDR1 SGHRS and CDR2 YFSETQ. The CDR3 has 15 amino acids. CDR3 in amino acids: CASSSIRSVTYEQYF. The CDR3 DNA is TGTGCCAGCAGCTCGATAAGATCCGTTACCTACGAGCAGTACTTC.

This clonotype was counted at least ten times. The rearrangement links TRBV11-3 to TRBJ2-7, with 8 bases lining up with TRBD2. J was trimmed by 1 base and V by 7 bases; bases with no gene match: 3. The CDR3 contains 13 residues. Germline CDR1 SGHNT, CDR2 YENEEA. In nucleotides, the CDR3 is TGTGCCAGCATGCGGGAGGATTCCTACGAGCAGTACTTC. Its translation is CASMREDSYEQYF.

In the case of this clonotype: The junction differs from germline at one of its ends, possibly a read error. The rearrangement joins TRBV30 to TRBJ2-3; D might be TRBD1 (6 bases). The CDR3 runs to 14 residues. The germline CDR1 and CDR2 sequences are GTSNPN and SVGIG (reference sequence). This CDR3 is CARSPGQSTDTQYF. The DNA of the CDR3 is TGTGCCCGGAGCCCGGGACAAAGCACAGATACGCAGTATTTT.

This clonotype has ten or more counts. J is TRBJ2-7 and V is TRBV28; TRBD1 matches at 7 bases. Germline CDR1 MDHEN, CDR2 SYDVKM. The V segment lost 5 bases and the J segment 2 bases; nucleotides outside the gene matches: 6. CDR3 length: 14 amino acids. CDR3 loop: CASSGQVRPYEQYF. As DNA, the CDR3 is TGTGCCAGCAGTGGACAGGTTCGCCCCTACGAGCAGTACTTC.

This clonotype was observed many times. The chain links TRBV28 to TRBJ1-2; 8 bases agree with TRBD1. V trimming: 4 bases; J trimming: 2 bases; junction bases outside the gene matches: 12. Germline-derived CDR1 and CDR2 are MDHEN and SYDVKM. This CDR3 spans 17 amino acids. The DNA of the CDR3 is TGTGCCAGCAGTTCGACAGGGGATCGATCGGGAAACTATGGCTACACCTTC. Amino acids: CASSSTGDRSGNYGYTF.

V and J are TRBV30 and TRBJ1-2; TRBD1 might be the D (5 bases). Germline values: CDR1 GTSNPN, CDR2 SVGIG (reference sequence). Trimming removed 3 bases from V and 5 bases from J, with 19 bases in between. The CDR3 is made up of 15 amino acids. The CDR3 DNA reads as TGTGCCTGGAGCCGGACGGGGCTTGTATCTTATGGCTACACCTTC. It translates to CAWSRTGLVSYGYTF.

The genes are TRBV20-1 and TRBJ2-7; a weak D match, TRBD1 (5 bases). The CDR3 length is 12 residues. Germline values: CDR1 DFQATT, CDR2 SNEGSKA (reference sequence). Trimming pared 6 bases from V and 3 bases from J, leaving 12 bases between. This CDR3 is CSAKGPFYEQYF. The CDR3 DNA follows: TGCAGTGCAAAGGGGCCGTTCTACGAGCAGTACTTC.

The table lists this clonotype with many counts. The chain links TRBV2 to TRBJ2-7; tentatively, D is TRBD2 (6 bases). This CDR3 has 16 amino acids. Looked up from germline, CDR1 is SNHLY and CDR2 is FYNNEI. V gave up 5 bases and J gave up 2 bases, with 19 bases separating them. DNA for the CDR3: TGTGCCAGCAGTCTCACCGACGCTAGCGTAACCTACGAGCAGTACTTC. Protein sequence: CASSLTDASVTYEQYF. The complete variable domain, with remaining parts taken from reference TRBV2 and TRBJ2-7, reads EPEVTQTPSHQVTQMGQEVILRCVPISNHLYFYWYRQILGQKVEFLVSFYNNEISEKSEIFDDQFSVERPDGSNFTLKIRSTKLEDSAMYFCASSLTDASVTYEQYFGPGTRLTVT.

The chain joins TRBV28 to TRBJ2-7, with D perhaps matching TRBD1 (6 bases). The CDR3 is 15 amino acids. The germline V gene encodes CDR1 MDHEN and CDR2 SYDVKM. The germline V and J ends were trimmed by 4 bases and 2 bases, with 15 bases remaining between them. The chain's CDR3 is CASSSSGTPPYEQYF. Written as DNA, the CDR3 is TGTGCCAGCAGTTCCTCCGGGACACCCCCCTACGAGCAGTACTTC.

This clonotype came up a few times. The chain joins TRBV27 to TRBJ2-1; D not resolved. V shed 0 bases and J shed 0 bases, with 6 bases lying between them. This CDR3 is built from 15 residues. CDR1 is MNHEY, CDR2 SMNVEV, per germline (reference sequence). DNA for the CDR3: TGTGCCAGCAGTTTATCTCCGAACTCCTACAATGAGCAGTTCTTC. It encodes CASSLSPNSYNEQFF.

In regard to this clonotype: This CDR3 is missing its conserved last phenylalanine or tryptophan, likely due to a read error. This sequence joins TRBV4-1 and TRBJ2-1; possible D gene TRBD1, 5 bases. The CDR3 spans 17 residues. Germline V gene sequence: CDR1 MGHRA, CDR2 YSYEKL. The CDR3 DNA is TGCGCCAGCAGCCAAGAACTGAGACAGTTCTCCTACAATGGGCAGTTCGTC. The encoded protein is CASSQELRQFSYNGQFV.

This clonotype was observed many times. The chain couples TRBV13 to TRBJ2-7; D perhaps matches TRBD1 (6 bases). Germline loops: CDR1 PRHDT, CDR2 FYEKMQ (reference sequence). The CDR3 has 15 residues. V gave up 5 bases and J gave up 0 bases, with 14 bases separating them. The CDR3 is CASSHRDQSSYEQYF. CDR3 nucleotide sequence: TGTGCCAGCAGCCACAGGGACCAGAGCTCCTACGAGCAGTACTTC.

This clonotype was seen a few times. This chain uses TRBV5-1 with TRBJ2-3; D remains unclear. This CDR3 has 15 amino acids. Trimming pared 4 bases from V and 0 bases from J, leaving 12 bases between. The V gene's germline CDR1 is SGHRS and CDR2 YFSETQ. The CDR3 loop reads CASSVAATSTDTQYF. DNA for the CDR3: TGCGCCAGCAGCGTAGCAGCTACTAGCACAGATACGCAGTATTTT. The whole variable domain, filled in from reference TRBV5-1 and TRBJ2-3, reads KAGVTQTPRYLIKTRGQQVTLSCSPISGHRSVSWYQQTPGQGLQFLFEYFSETQRNKGNFPGRFSGRQFSNSRSEMNVSTLELGDSALYLCASSVAATSTDTQYFGPGTRLTVL.